The 32 T cell receptor beta chains reported below all come from one sample, sequenced in a study of cytomegalovirus exposure and HLA in healthy donors. Both 60 Vbeta primers and 13 Jbeta primers went into the PCR. Here immunoSEQ multiplex PCR was the method, and the copy in TCRdb shows in-frame clones only, minus some. This sample has about 170,000 clones; around three quarters occur once, and the top ten carry approximately 2.2%. The sequenced sample consisted of PBMCs. The receptors stem from a woman between 45 and 65 years old in good health and CMV-seronegative.

This chain uses TRBV7-2 with TRBJ2-5, with 12 positions matching TRBD2. CDR1 is SGHTA, CDR2 FQGNSA, per germline. After removal of 0 bases from V and 5 bases from J, the junction contained 10 bases not matched to a gene. The CDR3 consists of 18 residues. This CDR3 reads CASSLAVLAGGRGETQYF. The CDR3 DNA follows: TGTGCCAGCAGCTTAGCGGTCCTAGCGGGGGGGCGGGGGGAGACCCAGTACTTC. The complete variable domain, with remaining parts taken from reference TRBV7-2 and TRBJ2-5, reads GAGVSQSPSNKVTEKGKDVELRCDPISGHTALYWYRQSLGQGLEFLIYFQGNSAPDKSGLPSDRFSAERTGGSVSTLTIQRTQQEDSAVYLCASSLAVLAGGRGETQYFGPGTRLLVL.

In DNA, the CDR3 is TGTGCCAGCCTAAAAGGGGCTAGCGGGACGGGAGATACGCAGTATTTT. It translates to CASLKGASGTGDTQYF. The V gene is TRBV21-1, the J gene TRBJ2-3; the table names TRBD2, a call not compared with the DNA. TRBV21-1 is a pseudogene locus. This CDR3 is 16 amino acids long.

The chain joins TRBV6-6 to TRBJ2-2, with TRBD1 identical over 10 bases. Germline CDR1 is MNHNY and CDR2 is SVGAGI (reference sequence). Germline trimming cut 6 bases from V and 5 bases from J; bases unmatched to any gene: 6. This CDR3 is built from 15 residues. In DNA form, the CDR3 reads TGTGCCAGCAGACCGGGACAGGGGCAGACCGGGGAGCTGTTTTTT. Protein product: CASRPGQGQTGELFF.

This chain connects TRBV4-1 to TRBJ2-5, with 8 bases aligning to TRBD1. The germline V gene has CDR1 MGHRA and CDR2 YSYEKL. The V segment lost 0 bases and the J segment 2 bases; nucleotides outside the gene matches: 8. The CDR3 is made up of 17 amino acids. CDR3 region: CASSQDPQGALQETQYF. The DNA for the CDR3 is TGCGCCAGCAGCCAAGATCCCCAGGGGGCTTTACAAGAGACCCAGTACTTC.

This chain connects TRBV28 to TRBJ2-7, with a tentative D call TRBD2 (5 bases). Trimming took 5 bases from V and 5 from J, leaving 16 bases between them. Germline V gene lookup returns CDR1 MDHEN and CDR2 SYDVKM. CDR3 length: 14 residues. In DNA, the CDR3 is TGTGCCAGCAGTGGAGGCCTACCGTCGGACGAGCAGTACTTC. This sequence encodes CASSGGLPSDEQYF.

J is TRBJ2-7 and V is TRBV7-6; a weak D match, TRBD2 (6 bases). CDR3 length equals 13 residues. V was shortened by 5 bases and J by 0 bases, with 8 bases between the two germline ends. Germline loops: CDR1 SGHVS, CDR2 FNYEAQ. This CDR3 reads CASSGGGSYEQYF. The DNA of the CDR3 is TGTGCCAGCAGCGGGGGAGGCTCCTACGAGCAGTACTTC.

The J gene is TRBJ2-3, the V gene TRBV4-1, with D tentatively TRBD1 (6 bases). Trimming stripped 2 bases from V and 6 bases from J, with 15 bases between. The CDR3 totals 15 residues. Germline values: CDR1 MGHRA, CDR2 YSYEKL. CDR3 in DNA: TGCGCCAGCAGCCAACGGGACATCCTCACGGATACGCAGTATTTT. As protein: CASSQRDILTDTQYF.

The chain is built from TRBV6-1 and TRBJ1-2, with TRBD1 identical over 8 bases. Per the germline V gene, CDR1 is MNHNS and CDR2 is SASEGT. This CDR3 has 14 residues. The V gene end was trimmed by 7 bases and the J gene end by 5 bases; junction bases not matched to a gene: 9. The CDR3 region is CASIGTGRGYGYTF. As DNA, the CDR3 is TGTGCCAGCATTGGGACAGGCCGGGGGTATGGCTACACCTTC.

The chain combines TRBV29-1 with TRBJ1-2; no clear D gene. The germline CDR1 and CDR2 sequences are SQVTM and ANQGSEA. The CDR3 has 12 residues. The germline V and J ends were trimmed by 6 bases and 13 bases, with 21 bases remaining between them. CDR3 DNA: TGCAGCGTCAAACTCCCGGGAGACTCGACCACCTTC. Translation gives CSVKLPGDSTTF.

This clone was counted once. The J gene is TRBJ2-5, the V gene TRBV28; 7 nucleotides agree with TRBD1. The V segment lost 0 bases and the J segment 4 bases; nucleotides outside the gene matches: 14. The length of the CDR3 is 18 residues. Germline assignment: CDR1 MDHEN and CDR2 SYDVKM. The CDR3 reads CASSLWGDSRQRGETQYF. DNA for the CDR3: TGTGCCAGCAGTTTATGGGGGGACAGTCGGCAGCGTGGAGAGACCCAGTACTTC.

The V call is TRBV9, the J call TRBJ2-3; D is ambiguous. V lost 0 bases and J lost 2, with 10 bases in between. The germline V gene encodes CDR1 SGDLS and CDR2 YYNGEE. The CDR3 sequence is 15 residues long. This CDR3 reads CASSVAQRDTDTQYF. In nucleotides, the CDR3 is TGTGCCAGCAGCGTAGCCCAGCGAGACACAGATACGCAGTATTTT.

The J gene is TRBJ2-1, the V gene TRBV11-2, with 11 bases matching TRBD2. Germline V gives CDR1 SGHAT, CDR2 FQNNGV. CDR3 length: 15 amino acids. Trimming removed 4 bases from V and 7 bases from J; junction bases left unmatched: 6. The CDR3 loop is CASSSLAGVGNEQFF. The CDR3 nucleotides read TGTGCCAGCAGCTCACTAGCGGGGGTCGGAAATGAGCAGTTCTTC.

The chain joins TRBV18 to TRBJ1-4, with D unclear. Germline CDR1 and CDR2: KGHSH and LQKENI. Trimming removed 4 bases from V and 4 bases from J, with 16 bases in between. The CDR3 covers 16 residues. The CDR3 protein is CASSLKVGNSNEKLFF. The CDR3 DNA reads TGTGCCAGCTCACTAAAGGTCGGCAACAGTAATGAAAAACTGTTTTTT.

This clone was seen a single time. This chain connects TRBV28 to TRBJ2-5, with 7 bases lining up with TRBD2. Germline V gene sequence: CDR1 MDHEN, CDR2 SYDVKM. The ends lost 3 bases at V and 4 bases at J; junction bases unmatched: 8. The CDR3 has 15 residues. CDR3 sequence (DNA): TGTGCCAGCAGTTTGGGGGGGACGGAAAGAGAGACCCAGTACTTC. Its translation is CASSLGGTERETQYF.

This rearrangement joins TRBV27 to TRBJ2-2, with TRBD1 matching 7 bases. The germline gives CDR1 MNHEY, CDR2 SMNVEV (reference sequence). The V segment lost 6 bases and the J segment 5 bases; nucleotides outside the gene matches: 9. The CDR3 contains 15 residues. CDR3 nucleotides: TGTGCCAGCAGAGGGGACAGCATAAGGACCGGGGAGCTGTTTTTT. Translated, it gives CASRGDSIRTGELFF.

The chain is built from TRBV7-9 and TRBJ2-2; possible D gene TRBD1, 5 bases. The V and J ends lost 6 bases and 0 bases respectively, with 14 bases between them. Germline V gives CDR1 SEHNR, CDR2 FQNEAQ (reference sequence). This CDR3 is built from 16 residues. The CDR3 here is CASRPRQNTNTGELFF. CDR3 sequence (DNA): TGTGCCAGCAGACCCAGACAGAATACGAACACCGGGGAGCTGTTTTTT.

The gene calls are TRBV28 and TRBJ2-1; D might be TRBD1 (7 bases). There are 15 residues in the CDR3. Germline lookup yields CDR1 MDHEN and CDR2 SYDVKM. The V end was cut by 7 bases, the J end by 2 bases, with 15 bases between. In DNA, the CDR3 is TGTGCCAGCACCGCCGCGGGACAGCCCTACAATGAGCAGTTCTTC. Its translation is CASTAAGQPYNEQFF.

The V and J genes are TRBV4-3 and TRBJ2-3; 9 positions agree with TRBD2. The CDR3 covers 17 residues. V lost 3 bases to trimming and J lost 1 base; unmatched junction nucleotides: 8. Per germline, CDR1 LGHNA and CDR2 YSLEER. For the CDR3, the DNA is TGCGCCAGCAGCCAGGAGTTAGCGGGAGTTGGCACAGATACGCAGTATTTT. As protein: CASSQELAGVGTDTQYF.

The rearrangement joins TRBV18 to TRBJ1-1, with 10 bases matching TRBD1. Germline CDR1 reads KGHSH; CDR2 reads LQKENI. The CDR3 is 16 residues long. V shed 3 bases and J 5 bases; nucleotides not matched to a gene: 9. CDR3 sequence: CASSPWGQGRITEAFF. Here the CDR3 DNA reads TGTGCCAGCTCACCCTGGGGACAGGGGCGGATTACTGAAGCTTTCTTT.

As regards this clone: Sequence at one end of the junction differs from germline and may be a read error. The chain employs TRBV7-9 and TRBJ1-4; D is possibly TRBD1 (5 bases). CDR1 and CDR2 from the germline V gene are SEHNR and FQNEAQ (reference sequence). There are 16 residues in the CDR3. The CDR3 spells CSSSSGIGGANEKLFF. In DNA form, the CDR3 reads TGTTCCAGCAGCTCCGGGATTGGGGGGGCTAATGAAAAACTGTTTTTT.

The chain couples TRBV19 to TRBJ2-4; 11 bases map to TRBD1. The CDR3 contains 15 residues. CDR1 is LNHDA, CDR2 SQIVND, per germline (reference sequence). With 7 bases clipped from V and 8 bases from J, the junction kept 10 bases outside the gene matches. Here the CDR3 reads CASMGGGTGGHIQYF. CDR3 sequence (DNA): TGTGCCAGTATGGGGGGAGGGACAGGGGGACACATTCAGTACTTC. The whole variable domain, filled in from reference TRBV19 and TRBJ2-4, reads DGGITQSPKYLFRKEGQNVTLSCEQNLNHDAMYWYRQDPGQGLRLIYYSQIVNDFQKGDIAEGYSVSREKKESFPLTVTSAQKNPTAFYLCASMGGGTGGHIQYFGAGTRLSVL.

The chain carries TRBV5-1 and TRBJ2-7, with a tentative D call TRBD2 (5 bases). The CDR3 has 13 amino acids. V lost 4 bases and J lost 4, with 12 bases in between. Germline CDR1 and CDR2: SGHRS and YFSETQ. The DNA of the CDR3 is TGCGCCAGCAGCGCAAGGACTTCGTACGAGCAGTACTTC. It translates to CASSARTSYEQYF. Supplemented by reference TRBV5-1 and TRBJ2-7, the full variable domain reads KAGVTQTPRYLIKTRGQQVTLSCSPISGHRSVSWYQQTPGQGLQFLFEYFSETQRNKGNFPGRFSGRQFSNSRSEMNVSTLELGDSALYLCASSARTSYEQYFGPGTRLTVT.

V usage is TRBV19 and J usage is TRBJ2-7; the D gene is possibly TRBD2 (5 bases). Per the germline V gene, CDR1 is LNHDA and CDR2 is SQIVND (reference sequence). V lost 5 bases, J lost 7 bases, and 18 bases lay in between. There are 14 residues in the CDR3. The CDR3 sequence: CASSARGLPGEQYF. The CDR3, as DNA: TGTGCCAGTAGTGCCCGGGGTCTCCCAGGAGAGCAGTACTTC.

This chain connects TRBV10-3 to TRBJ1-1; TRBD1 matches 8 bases. Germline V gene data show CDR1 as ENHRY and CDR2 as SYGVKD. This CDR3 is built from 13 residues. Trimming removed 6 bases from V and 3 bases from J; junction bases left unmatched: 3. This CDR3 reads CAISQTGDTEAFF. The CDR3 nucleotides read TGTGCCATCAGCCAGACAGGGGACACTGAAGCTTTCTTT.

The chain employs TRBV28 and TRBJ1-5; no clear D gene. Germline values: CDR1 MDHEN, CDR2 SYDVKM. This CDR3 is built from 14 residues. With 5 bases removed from V and 0 bases from J, the gap between germline ends came to 8 bases. The CDR3 DNA follows: TGTGCCAGCAGTCCCCCAAATAGCAATCAGCCCCAGCATTTT. Protein product: CASSPPNSNQPQHF.

CDR3 sequence reads: CSASPYGYTF. The DNA of the CDR3 is TGCAGTGCTAGTCCATATGGCTACACCTTC. The chain has TRBV20-1 and TRBJ1-2; no clear D gene. V was shortened by 3 bases and J by 5 bases, with 4 bases between the two germline ends. The CDR3 sequence is 10 residues long. From germline, CDR1 is DFQATT and CDR2 SNEGSKA (reference sequence).

This clone was counted a single time. The J gene is TRBJ2-5, the V gene TRBV2, with TRBD2 matching over 16 bases. This CDR3 has 20 amino acids. V was clipped by 5 bases and J by 0 bases; unmatched bases: 12. The germline V gene encodes CDR1 SNHLY and CDR2 FYNNEI. CDR3 sequence: CASSFGTSGGALTYQETQYF. The CDR3 region has the DNA TGTGCCAGCAGTTTCGGGACTAGCGGGGGGGCCCTAACTTACCAAGAGACCCAGTACTTC.

This clone was counted only a few times. The chain combines TRBV4-1 with TRBJ1-1; 8 nucleotides agree with TRBD1. The CDR3 sequence is 16 residues long. V was clipped by 4 bases and J by 4 bases; unmatched bases: 11. Germline values: CDR1 MGHRA, CDR2 YSYEKL. The CDR3 bases are TGCGCCAGCAGCCCACAAGTAGACACAGGGGGCACTGAAGCTTTCTTT. Protein sequence: CASSPQVDTGGTEAFF.

This chain connects TRBV29-1 to TRBJ2-1, with 7 bases lining up with TRBD1. The V gene end was trimmed by 2 bases and the J gene end by 3 bases; junction bases not matched to a gene: 7. The CDR3 spans 15 residues. From germline, CDR1 is SQVTM and CDR2 ANQGSEA. The CDR3 nucleotides are TGCAGCGTTGAACCGGGACAGAAGTTCTACAATGAGCAGTTCTTC. It translates to CSVEPGQKFYNEQFF.

This chain uses TRBV7-2 with TRBJ2-7, with D unclear. Trimming left V 4 bases short and J 4 bases short, with 8 bases between. The CDR3 totals 12 residues. From germline, CDR1 is SGHTA and CDR2 FQGNSA. The CDR3 coding sequence is TGTGCCAGCAGCTCTATTAATTACGAGCAGTACTTC. It codes for CASSSINYEQYF.

The rearrangement links TRBV30 to TRBJ1-3, with D maybe TRBD1 (6 bases). The CDR3 spans 15 residues. Germline CDR1 is GTSNPN and CDR2 is SVGIG (reference sequence). The germline V and J ends were trimmed by 4 bases and 4 bases, with 17 bases remaining between them. The CDR3 DNA reads as TGTGCCTGGAAGACCCCCTGGGGGCTGGGAAACACCATATATTTT. It encodes CAWKTPWGLGNTIYF.

The V and J genes are TRBV6-5 and TRBJ2-1, with D perhaps TRBD1 (6 bases). The V gene lost 0 bases and the J gene lost 9 bases, with 9 bases spanning the gap. Germline loops: CDR1 MNHEY, CDR2 SVGAGI. The CDR3 contains 13 residues. The DNA of the CDR3 is TGTGCCAGCAGTTACTCTTTACAGGGTGAGCAGTTCTTC. Amino acid sequence: CASSYSLQGEQFF.